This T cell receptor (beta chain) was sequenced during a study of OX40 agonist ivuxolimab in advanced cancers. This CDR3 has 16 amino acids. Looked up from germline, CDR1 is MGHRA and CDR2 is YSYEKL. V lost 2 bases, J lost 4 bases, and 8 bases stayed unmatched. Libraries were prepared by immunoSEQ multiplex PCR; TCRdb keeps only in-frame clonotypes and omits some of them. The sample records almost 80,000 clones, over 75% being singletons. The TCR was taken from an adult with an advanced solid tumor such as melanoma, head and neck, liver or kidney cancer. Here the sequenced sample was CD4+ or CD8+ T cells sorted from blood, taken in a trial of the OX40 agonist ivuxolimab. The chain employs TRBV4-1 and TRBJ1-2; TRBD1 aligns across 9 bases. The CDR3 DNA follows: TGCGCCAGCAGCCAACATGGGACAGGGCTGTCCTATGGCTACACCTTC. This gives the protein CASSQHGTGLSYGYTF.